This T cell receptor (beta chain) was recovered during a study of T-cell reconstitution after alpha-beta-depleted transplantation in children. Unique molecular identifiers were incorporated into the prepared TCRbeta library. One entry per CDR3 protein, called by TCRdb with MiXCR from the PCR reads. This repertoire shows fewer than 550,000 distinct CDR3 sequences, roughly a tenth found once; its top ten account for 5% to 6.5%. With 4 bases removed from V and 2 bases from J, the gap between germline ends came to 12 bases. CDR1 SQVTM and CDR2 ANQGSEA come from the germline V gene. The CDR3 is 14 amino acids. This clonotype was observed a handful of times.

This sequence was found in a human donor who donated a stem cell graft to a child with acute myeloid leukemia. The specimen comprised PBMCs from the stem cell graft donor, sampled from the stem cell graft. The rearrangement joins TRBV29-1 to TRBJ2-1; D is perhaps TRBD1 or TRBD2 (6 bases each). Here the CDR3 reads CSVGGAGPYNEQFF. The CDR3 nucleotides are TGCAGCGTTGGGGGGGCAGGCCCCTACAATGAGCAGTTCTTC.